This entry features one T cell receptor (beta chain) sequence. No antigen is known for it. The sample holds no much larger clone one base away, and base qualities are not on file. The sample belongs to a study of control samples from healthy donors and cancer patients (dated by TCRdb to 2018 to 2020). The CDR3, cysteine through phenylalanine, is 14 amino acids long. The kept DNA is CDR3 alone, 42 bases in frame from the first base. In the germline V gene (reference sequence), CDR1 corresponds to MNHEY and CDR2 to SMNVEV. Relative to germline, V is 8 bases shorter and J is 2 bases shorter, with 14 bases between their ends. Libraries were built with the immunoSEQ multiplex PCR assay. The immuneACCESS repertoire file appears here via TCRdb, limited to in-frame rearrangements. These files lack a portion of the clones; in checked studies, under half of the deficit traces to unresolved V genes, and the cause of the others is not known. In all, the sample holds around 110,000 clones, and over 75% of those were seen once. The ten largest clones take up about 1.1% of the sample.

The sequenced material came from PBMCs. The sequence came from a woman aged 50 to 60 with colorectal cancer. The receptor chain draws on TRBV27 and TRBJ2-3, with no confident D gene call. At the DNA level, the sequence is TGTGCCAGCCGCCAGTCGTCCTACACAGATACGCAGTATTTT. Its product reads: CASRQSSYTDTQYF.